The 32 T cell receptor beta chains in this list originate from one sample, sequenced in a study of T-cell memory formation after mild COVID-19. MiXCR, run by TCRdb on the 5' RACE reads, gives a single entry per CDR3 protein. This table has more than 80,000 distinct CDR3 sequences, 9.5% to 15% appearing once. The sequencing sample was made of PBMCs or a T cell subset sorted from them (not recorded which). These receptors were collected from an adult woman who had mild COVID-19 (a few samples of this study predate the infection). Cell type and time point are not known.

The chain has TRBV7-9 and TRBJ2-2; 7 nucleotides align to TRBD1. This CDR3 comprises 15 residues. Germline V gene lookup returns CDR1 SEHNR and CDR2 FQNEAQ (reference sequence). The V segment lost 0 bases and the J segment 7 bases; nucleotides outside the gene matches: 5. CDR3 amino acids: CASSLALTGYGELFF. The CDR3 DNA reads TGTGCCAGCAGCTTAGCCCTGACAGGGTACGGGGAGCTGTTTTTT.

The table lists this clonotype with a few counts. The chain recombines TRBV7-9 with TRBJ2-7; D is undetermined. V was pared by 6 bases and J by 2 bases, with 14 bases between. CDR3 length: 14 residues. Per the germline V gene, CDR1 is SEHNR and CDR2 is FQNEAQ (reference sequence). The CDR3, as DNA: TGTGCCAGCAGTCGTCCGGGCCCAACCTACGAGCAGTACTTC. It translates to CASSRPGPTYEQYF.

The J gene is TRBJ2-3, the V gene TRBV19; 7 bases are shared with TRBD2. Germline trimming cut 4 bases from V and 5 bases from J; bases unmatched to any gene: 6. Germline V gene data show CDR1 as LNHDA and CDR2 as SQIVND (reference sequence). This CDR3 has 14 residues. CDR3 sequence: CASSSGRGLDTQYF. CDR3 DNA: TGTGCCAGTAGTAGCGGGAGAGGGTTAGATACGCAGTATTTT.

The rearrangement uses TRBV7-9 and TRBJ2-1; D is undetermined. This CDR3 spans 13 amino acids. V lost 3 bases to trimming and J lost 6 bases, with 9 bases between them. CDR1 and CDR2 (germline): SEHNR, FQNEAQ (reference sequence). The DNA of the CDR3 is TGTGCCAGCAGCTTTACATTAGCCAATGAGCAGTTCTTC. This encodes CASSFTLANEQFF.

This clonotype occurred many times. The chain links TRBV23-1 to TRBJ2-4, with D possibly being TRBD2 (5 bases). TRBV23-1 counts as an open reading frame of uncertain function. Trimming removed 3 bases at V and 2 bases at J, with 26 bases between. This CDR3 is built from 20 residues. The CDR3, as DNA: TGCGCCAGCAGTCAGCCCGGACGAGGGTCGGGAACCTTGCCCAAAAACATTCAGTACTTC. It yields the protein CASSQPGRGSGTLPKNIQYF.

This clonotype was seen a few times. The rearrangement links TRBV4-3 to TRBJ2-3, with 12 nucleotides matching TRBD2. The CDR3 extends over 18 amino acids. V gave up 3 bases and J gave up 5 bases; unmatched junction bases: 12. Germline V gene data show CDR1 as LGHNA and CDR2 as YSLEER. DNA for the CDR3: TGCGCCAGCAGCCAGGGACTAGCGGGTACGGTTGTCGGAGATACGCAGTATTTT. Its translation is CASSQGLAGTVVGDTQYF.

The chain has TRBV3-1 and TRBJ1-1; D gene uncertain. Deletions cut 4 bases from V and 4 bases from J, with 7 bases between. The CDR3 contains 12 residues. Looked up from germline, CDR1 is LGHDT and CDR2 is YNNKEL (reference sequence). CDR3 protein: CASSPQTTEAFF. DNA for the CDR3: TGTGCCAGCAGCCCTCAGACCACTGAAGCTTTCTTT.

The chain employs TRBV15 and TRBJ2-5; D possibly matches TRBD1 or TRBD2 (6 bases each). Germline V CDR1 and CDR2: LNHNV, YYDKDF (reference sequence). The CDR3 spans 14 residues. Trimming left V 5 bases short and J 5 bases short, with 15 bases between. CDR3 in DNA: TGTGCCACCAGCCCGGGGGTAGGGGGGGAGACCCAGTACTTC. Its protein product is CATSPGVGGETQYF.

This chain connects TRBV25-1 to TRBJ2-2; 8 bases line up with TRBD1. The V gene end was trimmed by 3 bases and the J gene end by 6 bases; junction bases not matched to a gene: 3. The CDR3 is made up of 14 amino acids. The V gene's germline CDR1 is MGHDK and CDR2 SYGVNS. CDR3: CASSETGVAGELFF. The CDR3 DNA sequence: TGTGCCAGCAGTGAGACAGGGGTAGCCGGGGAGCTGTTTTTT. Complete variable domain (other parts from reference TRBV25-1 and TRBJ2-2): EADIYQTPRYLVIGTGKKITLECSQTMGHDKMYWYQQDPGMELHLIHYSYGVNSTEKGDLSSESTVSRIRTEHFPLTLESARPSHTSQYLCASSETGVAGELFFGEGSRLTVL.

This clonotype was counted between two and nine times. The CDR3 sequence is CASSPPGVGVRETQYF. CDR3 in DNA: TGTGCCAGCAGCCCCCCGGGGGTAGGGGTTAGGGAGACCCAGTACTTC. This sequence joins TRBV7-3 and TRBJ2-5, with D possibly TRBD2 on 6 matching bases. V was shortened by 5 bases and J by 5 bases, with 21 bases between the two germline ends. The CDR3 is made up of 16 amino acids. The germline gives CDR1 SGHTA, CDR2 FQGTGA.

The chain joins TRBV12-3 or TRBV12-4 to TRBJ2-3; 10 nucleotides match TRBD1. This CDR3 has 15 residues. The J segment lost 3 bases and the V segment lost 4 bases, leaving 4 bases of the junction unmatched. CDR3 region: CASSSGTGVTDTQYF. In nucleotides, the CDR3 is TGTGCCAGCAGTTCCGGGACAGGGGTAACAGATACGCAGTATTTT.

The genes are TRBV7-9 and TRBJ1-2; 7 positions match TRBD1. Per the germline V gene, CDR1 is SEHNR and CDR2 is FQNEAQ (reference sequence). Germline trimming cut 3 bases from V and 0 bases from J; bases unmatched to any gene: 7. The CDR3 runs 16 residues. The CDR3 protein is CASSFPGTASNYGYTF. CDR3 coding DNA: TGTGCCAGCAGCTTTCCGGGGACAGCCTCTAACTATGGCTACACCTTC.

J is TRBJ2-2 and V is TRBV7-8; D remains ambiguous. This CDR3 has 15 amino acids. CDR1 SGHVS and CDR2 FQNEAQ come from the germline V gene. Trimming left V 6 bases short and J 4 bases short, with 15 bases between. Here the CDR3 DNA reads TGTGCCAGCAGTTCGGGTTTGGTGGGCACCGGGGAGCTGTTTTTT. Translating it yields CASSSGLVGTGELFF.

In this sample, this clonotype turned up a few times. The chain uses TRBV4-3 and TRBJ1-5, with unresolved D. From germline, CDR1 is LGHNA and CDR2 YSLEER. The CDR3 covers 14 residues. V was shortened by 1 base and J by 5 bases, with 9 bases between the two germline ends. The CDR3 loop reads CASSQAMEYQPQHF. CDR3 in DNA: TGCGCCAGCAGCCAAGCGATGGAGTATCAGCCCCAGCATTTT.

This sequence joins TRBV6-2 or TRBV6-3 and TRBJ1-6; 7 positions agree with TRBD1. Germline V CDR1 and CDR2: MNHEY, SVGEGT. V trimming: 2 bases; J trimming: 7 bases; junction bases outside the gene matches: 8. The CDR3 runs 16 residues. The DNA for the CDR3 is TGTGCCAGCAGTTACATCCGGACAGGCTTAAATTCACCCCTCCACTTT. Translated: CASSYIRTGLNSPLHF.

The sample holds a few counts of this clonotype. V is TRBV25-1 and J is TRBJ2-2, with D unclear. This CDR3 region has 13 residues. The germline gives CDR1 MGHDK, CDR2 SYGVNS. Trimming cost V 5 bases and J 3 bases, with 7 bases left between them. Here the CDR3 reads CASSHRDTGELFF. DNA of the CDR3: TGTGCCAGCAGTCATAGGGACACCGGGGAGCTGTTTTTT.

This clonotype was counted only a few times. This chain uses TRBV5-1 with TRBJ2-7; 11 bases align to TRBD1. Germline trimming cut 4 bases from V and 5 bases from J; bases unmatched to any gene: 8. The CDR3 has 15 residues. The germline V gene encodes CDR1 SGHRS and CDR2 YFSETQ. Written as DNA, the CDR3 is TGCGCCAGCAGCGACCCCGGGACAGGGGGAAACGAGCAGTACTTC. It is translated as CASSDPGTGGNEQYF.

V gene TRBV12-3 or TRBV12-4 combines with J gene TRBJ2-5, with 10 bases fitting TRBD1. V lost 6 bases, J lost 8 bases, and 6 bases stayed unmatched. There are 13 residues in the CDR3. CDR3 sequence: CASSHTTGGTQYF. In nucleotides, the CDR3 is TGTGCCAGCAGCCATACGACAGGGGGCACCCAGTACTTC.

This clonotype was seen more than once but under ten times. The chain uses TRBV7-8 and TRBJ2-3; 10 bases fit TRBD2. Per germline, CDR1 SGHVS and CDR2 FQNEAQ. The CDR3 has 16 amino acids. V dropped 3 bases and J dropped 4; count of bases not matched to a gene: 7. The CDR3 loop reads CASSFGGAGGPDTQYF. The CDR3 nucleotides are TGTGCCAGCAGCTTCGGAGGAGCGGGGGGGCCAGATACGCAGTATTTT.

The V call is TRBV7-9, the J call TRBJ2-7; 11 bases fit TRBD2. Looked up from germline, CDR1 is SEHNR and CDR2 is FQNEAQ (reference sequence). The CDR3 totals 15 residues. The V and J ends lost 4 bases and 4 bases, in that order; junction bases with no gene match: 6. CDR3 nucleotides: TGTGCCAGCAGCTCCACTAGCGGGAGTATGTACGAGCAGTACTTC. Protein: CASSSTSGSMYEQYF.

The CDR3 region has the DNA TGTGCCAGCAGTCCGGGGGACTTCGAAGCTTTCTTT. Translation: CASSPGDFEAFF. This chain uses TRBV6-5 with TRBJ1-1; a weak D match, TRBD1 (5 bases). The germline V and J ends were trimmed by 5 bases and 8 bases, with 12 bases remaining between them. CDR3 length: 12 residues. Germline V gene lookup returns CDR1 MNHEY and CDR2 SVGAGI.

The sample holds a few counts of this clonotype. The rearrangement uses TRBV7-9 and TRBJ2-1; tentatively, D is TRBD2 (6 bases). Trimming removed 5 bases at V and 9 bases at J, with 20 bases between. CDR3 length: 15 residues. Germline CDR1 reads SEHNR; CDR2 reads FQNEAQ (reference sequence). The CDR3: CASSPRDAYFGEQFF. CDR3 nucleotides: TGTGCCAGCAGCCCGCGGGACGCCTACTTTGGTGAGCAGTTCTTC.

The chain recombines TRBV9 with TRBJ2-7; D is possibly TRBD1 or TRBD2 (6 bases each). Trimming stripped 0 bases from V and 6 bases from J, with 7 bases between. Germline V gene data show CDR1 as SGDLS and CDR2 as YYNGEE. The CDR3 loop spans 12 amino acids. In DNA form, the CDR3 reads TGTGCCAGCAGCGTAGAGGGGGGCGAGCAGTACTTC. Translated, it gives CASSVEGGEQYF.

This clonotype was recorded a few times. The chain uses TRBV30 and TRBJ2-1; 10 nucleotides line up with TRBD2. The CDR3 length is 14 residues. The V gene's germline CDR1 is GTSNPN and CDR2 SVGIG (reference sequence). V was pared by 4 bases and J by 15 bases, with 15 bases of the junction left unmatched. The CDR3 loop is CAWIPGSGGTPGFF. The CDR3 region has the DNA TGTGCCTGGATCCCGGGTAGCGGGGGGACTCCCGGGTTCTTC. The whole variable domain, remainder taken from reference TRBV30 and TRBJ2-1, is SQTIHQWPATLVQPVGSPLSLECTVEGTSNPNLYWYRQAAGRGLQLLFYSVGIGQISSEVPQNLSASRPQDRQFILSSKKLLLSDSGFYLCAWIPGSGGTPGFFGPGTRLTVL.

The chain recombines TRBV7-2 with TRBJ2-5, with TRBD2 identical over 7 bases. There are 16 residues in the CDR3. V trimming: 1 base; J trimming: 3 bases; junction bases outside the gene matches: 8. Germline assignment: CDR1 SGHTA and CDR2 FQGNSA. CDR3 protein: CASSLGVGLAEETQYF. CDR3 DNA: TGTGCCAGCAGCTTAGGAGTTGGGCTAGCGGAAGAGACCCAGTACTTC. Variable domain in full (rest from reference TRBV7-2 and TRBJ2-5): GAGVSQSPSNKVTEKGKDVELRCDPISGHTALYWYRQSLGQGLEFLIYFQGNSAPDKSGLPSDRFSAERTGGSVSTLTIQRTQQEDSAVYLCASSLGVGLAEETQYFGPGTRLLVL.

This clonotype has only a few counts. The chain recombines TRBV10-3 with TRBJ1-2; 10 positions agree with TRBD1. The CDR3 extends over 15 amino acids. V lost 0 bases, J lost 4 bases, and 2 bases stayed unmatched. Germline V lookup: CDR1 ENHRY, CDR2 SYGVKD. This CDR3 reads CAISESTGGGYGYTF. CDR3 nucleotide sequence: TGTGCCATCAGTGAGTCGACAGGGGGCGGCTATGGCTACACCTTC.

This clonotype was recorded a few times. The chain recombines TRBV4-1 with TRBJ1-2, with TRBD1 identical over 7 bases. The CDR3 is 17 residues long. J was trimmed by 5 bases and V by 2 bases; bases with no gene match: 14. The germline CDR1 and CDR2 sequences are MGHRA and YSYEKL. CDR3 in amino acids: CASSQKLGTEGKYGYTF. The DNA for the CDR3 is TGCGCCAGCAGCCAAAAACTTGGGACAGAAGGGAAATATGGCTACACCTTC.

This clonotype was observed a handful of times. CDR3 DNA sequence: TGCGCCAGCAGCCTAAGGACTAGCGGGAACCTAAGTTTTACAGATACGCAGTATTTT. Its protein product is CASSLRTSGNLSFTDTQYF. The chain has TRBV4-3 and TRBJ2-3, with 12 bases matching TRBD2. CDR3 length: 19 amino acids. The trim removed 4 bases at V and 3 bases at J, leaving 14 bases unmatched. The germline V gene encodes CDR1 LGHNA and CDR2 YSLEER.

In this sample, this clonotype turned up a few times. The V and J genes are TRBV4-1 and TRBJ2-7; TRBD1 or TRBD2 may be the D gene (5 bases each). CDR1 MGHRA and CDR2 YSYEKL come from the germline V gene. The length of the CDR3 is 16 residues. Trimming removed 4 bases from V and 3 bases from J, with 19 bases in between. The CDR3 spells CASSLGTYGTGYEQYF. The CDR3 DNA is TGCGCCAGCAGCCTTGGAACATACGGGACCGGCTACGAGCAGTACTTC.

In this sample, this clonotype turned up a few times. The chain joins TRBV29-1 to TRBJ2-7; no firm D call. Germline V CDR1 and CDR2: SQVTM, ANQGSEA. The CDR3 loop spans 11 amino acids. Trimming stripped 6 bases from V and 4 bases from J, with 10 bases between. CDR3: CSVRMGYEQYF. CDR3 DNA: TGCAGCGTGCGGATGGGATACGAGCAGTACTTC.

V gene TRBV12-3 or TRBV12-4 combines with J gene TRBJ1-6; the D is unclear. This CDR3 contains 15 residues. The germline V and J ends were trimmed by 2 bases and 5 bases, with 10 bases remaining between them. The CDR3 loop is CASSLSGQHNSPLHF. The CDR3 DNA reads as TGTGCCAGCAGTTTATCGGGTCAGCATAATTCACCCCTCCACTTT.

This clonotype has a count of ten or more. The chain recombines TRBV20-1 with TRBJ2-3; the D call may be TRBD1 or TRBD2 (5 bases each). The V end was cut by 5 bases, the J end by 0 bases, with 9 bases between. Germline CDR1 is DFQATT and CDR2 is SNEGSKA (reference sequence). The CDR3 is 13 amino acids. The DNA for the CDR3 is TGCAGTGCTGAGGGACCAAGCACAGATACGCAGTATTTT. It codes for CSAEGPSTDTQYF.